Sequencing of this T cell receptor beta chain was carried out in a study of cytomegalovirus exposure and HLA in healthy donors. Study-wide results and limits: In a later analysis, CMV-associated beta chains were mostly HLA-associated, it appeared. Later analysis demonstrated an association between a missense DCLRE1C variant and TCR beta V- and J-gene trimming.

PCR was performed using 60 Vbeta and 13 Jbeta primers. In the original workflow: Later work found roughly 80 million unique TCR beta chains, with roughly 11 million shared. The method was immunoSEQ multiplex PCR; TCRdb's version includes in-frame clones alone and lacks a portion of them. V and J calls and clone size are those listed in that table; D and trimming were worked out from the DNA. The table shows roughly 120,000 clones, with roughly 70% occurring only once. In germline, CDR1 is SGHNT, CDR2 YYREEE (reference sequence). The CDR3 totals 15 residues. The V gene lost 3 bases and the J gene lost 6 bases, with 19 bases spanning the gap. About this clone itself: No antigen is known for it.

This TCR was recovered from a woman aged 40 to 50 in good health and CMV-seropositive. The chain recombines TRBV5-4 with TRBJ2-7; tentative D call: TRBD2 (6 bases). Input material: PBMCs. The CDR3, as DNA: TGTGCCAGCAGCTCCCCCGCGGGGCATCGTGGCGAGCAGTACTTC. It codes for CASSSPAGHRGEQYF.